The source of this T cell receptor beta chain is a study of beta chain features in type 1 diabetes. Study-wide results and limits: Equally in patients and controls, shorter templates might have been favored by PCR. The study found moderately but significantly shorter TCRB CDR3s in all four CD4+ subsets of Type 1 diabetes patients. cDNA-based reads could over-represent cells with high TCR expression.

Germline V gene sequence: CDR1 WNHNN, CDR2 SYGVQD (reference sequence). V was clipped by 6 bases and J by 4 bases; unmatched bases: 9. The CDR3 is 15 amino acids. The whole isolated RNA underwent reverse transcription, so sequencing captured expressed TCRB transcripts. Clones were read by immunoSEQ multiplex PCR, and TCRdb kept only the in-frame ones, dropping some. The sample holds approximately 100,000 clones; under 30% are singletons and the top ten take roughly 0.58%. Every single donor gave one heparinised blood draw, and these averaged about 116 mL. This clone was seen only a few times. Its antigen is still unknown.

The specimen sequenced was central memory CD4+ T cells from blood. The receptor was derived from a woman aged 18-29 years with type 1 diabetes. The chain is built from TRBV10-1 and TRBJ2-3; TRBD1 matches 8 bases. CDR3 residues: CASSLGQEPADTQYF. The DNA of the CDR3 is TGCGCCAGCAGCCTGGGACAGGAGCCCGCAGATACGCAGTATTTT.